One sample yielded the 25 T cell receptor beta chains listed below, sequenced in a study of T-cell memory formation after mild COVID-19. Each CDR3 protein is one row after TCRdb ran MiXCR on the 5' RACE reads. The sample has roughly 600,000 distinct CDR3 sequences; more than 15% are singletons. The sequencing sample was made of PBMCs or a T cell subset sorted from them (not recorded which). The receptors originated from an adult woman who had mild COVID-19 (a few samples of this study predate the infection). Cell type and time point are not known.

This sequence joins TRBV20-1 and TRBJ2-1, with 8 bases identical to TRBD2. The CDR3 extends over 14 amino acids. CDR1 and CDR2 (germline): DFQATT, SNEGSKA (reference sequence). J was trimmed by 4 bases and V by 6 bases; bases with no gene match: 8. CDR3 DNA: TGCAGTGCCCCCGCGGGGGGCTCTTACAATGAGCAGTTCTTC. It is translated as CSAPAGGSYNEQFF.

V is TRBV7-9 and J is TRBJ2-7; 7 nucleotides line up with TRBD2. Germline V gene sequence: CDR1 SEHNR, CDR2 FQNEAQ (reference sequence). Trimming at V came to 5 bases and at J to 3 bases, leaving 10 bases not matched to a gene. The CDR3 has 15 residues. CDR3: CASSPSGGTFYEQYF. The CDR3 DNA reads TGTGCCAGCAGCCCGTCGGGGGGAACTTTCTACGAGCAGTACTTC.

This chain uses TRBV11-2 with TRBJ1-3, with D uncertain. The ends were cut back, 5 bases at V and 1 base at J, with 12 bases in the middle. The CDR3 covers 15 residues. Germline V gene data show CDR1 as SGHAT and CDR2 as FQNNGV. The CDR3 protein is CASSRSGFSGNTIYF. The CDR3 DNA is TGTGCCAGCAGCCGTTCAGGTTTTTCTGGAAACACCATATATTTT.

The gene calls are TRBV15 and TRBJ1-2, with TRBD1 matching over 7 bases. V trimming: 4 bases; J trimming: 8 bases; junction bases outside the gene matches: 7. From germline, CDR1 is LNHNV and CDR2 YYDKDF (reference sequence). The CDR3 loop spans 13 amino acids. As DNA, the CDR3 is TGTGCCACCAGCACCCACAGGGGAGGGGGCTACACCTTC. This gives the protein CATSTHRGGGYTF. Together with reference TRBV15 and TRBJ1-2, the CDR3 gives the full variable domain: DAMVIQNPRYQVTQFGKPVTLSCSQTLNHNVMYWYQQKSSQAPKLLFHYYDKDFNNEADTPDNFQSRRPNTSFCFLDIRSPGLGDTAMYLCATSTHRGGGYTFGSGTRLTVV.

This clonotype was observed a handful of times. Written as DNA, the CDR3 is TGCAGTGCTAGCGGCTGGGACAGGGCCAATGAGCAGTTCTTC. As protein: CSASGWDRANEQFF. V and J are TRBV20-1 and TRBJ2-1, with 9 positions matching TRBD1. The V segment lost 3 bases and the J segment 6 bases; nucleotides outside the gene matches: 6. Germline V gene lookup returns CDR1 DFQATT and CDR2 SNEGSKA (reference sequence). The CDR3 is 14 residues long.

The chain uses TRBV10-3 and TRBJ2-1, with D perhaps matching TRBD1 or TRBD2 (5 bases each). CDR3 length equals 15 residues. Looked up from germline, CDR1 is ENHRY and CDR2 is SYGVKD. The germline V and J ends were trimmed by 6 bases and 4 bases, with 16 bases remaining between them. Here the CDR3 reads CAIRGARGEYNEQFF. The CDR3 DNA reads as TGTGCCATCAGGGGCGCGAGGGGCGAATACAATGAGCAGTTCTTC.

The J gene is TRBJ1-2, the V gene TRBV2, with a possible D match to TRBD1 (5 bases). CDR1 is SNHLY, CDR2 FYNNEI, per germline. V dropped 3 bases and J dropped 7 bases, with 21 bases sitting between them. This CDR3 is built from 16 residues. The CDR3 here is CASSDLGGIGTGGYTF. CDR3 DNA: TGTGCCAGCAGTGATTTGGGAGGCATAGGGACTGGTGGCTACACCTTC.

This chain connects TRBV24-1 to TRBJ1-1; D gene unclear. The CDR3 totals 13 residues. V was pared by 6 bases and J by 0 bases, with 7 bases between. Germline CDR1 is KGHDR and CDR2 is SFDVKD. CDR3 protein: CATSHTMNTEAFF. DNA for the CDR3: TGTGCCACCAGTCACACCATGAACACTGAAGCTTTCTTT.

The V and J genes are TRBV9 and TRBJ2-2; 8 bases match TRBD1. Germline-derived CDR1 and CDR2 are SGDLS and YYNGEE. The CDR3 is 16 residues long. V dropped 4 bases and J dropped 1; count of bases not matched to a gene: 6. The CDR3 sequence: CASSPWTGLNTGELFF. The CDR3 DNA follows: TGTGCCAGCAGCCCTTGGACAGGGTTGAACACCGGGGAGCTGTTTTTT.

This clonotype has a handful of counts. The chain recombines TRBV7-3 with TRBJ1-2, with D possibly being TRBD1 (5 bases). CDR1 and CDR2 from the germline V gene are SGHTA and FQGTGA. V gave up 4 bases and J gave up 7 bases, with 16 bases separating them. The CDR3 covers 14 residues. CDR3 in amino acids: CASSSWGPLAGYTF. The CDR3 coding sequence is TGTGCCAGCAGCTCCTGGGGCCCGCTGGCTGGCTACACCTTC.

J is TRBJ1-5 and V is TRBV24-1; a weak D match, TRBD1 (5 bases). Trimming pared 4 bases from V and 4 bases from J, leaving 10 bases between. Germline-derived CDR1 and CDR2 are KGHDR and SFDVKD. The CDR3 runs 14 residues. This chain's CDR3 is CATSEPDRNQPQHF. The CDR3 DNA reads as TGTGCCACCAGTGAGCCTGACAGAAATCAGCCCCAGCATTTT.

CDR3 in DNA: TGTGCCAGCAGCCCAGGTCCCATGGCCAAAAACATTCAGTACTTC. Protein product: CASSPGPMAKNIQYF. The chain is built from TRBV11-2 and TRBJ2-4; D ambiguous. V was pared by 5 bases and J by 1 base, with 12 bases between. Germline CDR1 SGHAT, CDR2 FQNNGV. The CDR3 is made up of 15 amino acids.

This clonotype was recorded a few times. CDR3 coding DNA: TGTGCCACCAGTGATCGAACAGGGGTCGGCAATCAGCCCCAGCATTTT. Its translation is CATSDRTGVGNQPQHF. The chain is built from TRBV24-1 and TRBJ1-5; 7 nucleotides align to TRBD1. J lost 2 bases, V lost 3 bases, and 6 bases had no gene match. Germline loops: CDR1 KGHDR, CDR2 SFDVKD. This CDR3 region has 16 residues.

The gene calls are TRBV12-3 or TRBV12-4 and TRBJ1-1; D is undetermined. The CDR3 extends over 14 amino acids. Trimming left V 1 base short and J 3 bases short, with 9 bases between. In DNA, the CDR3 is TGTGCCAGCAGTTTAGTGGTGGGTGACACTGAAGCTTTCTTT. It is translated as CASSLVVGDTEAFF.

In this sample, this clonotype turned up a few times. V gene TRBV6-6 combines with J gene TRBJ2-2, with TRBD2 identical over 14 bases. V lost 5 bases and J lost 3; bases outside the gene matches: 5. The germline V gene has CDR1 MNHNY and CDR2 SVGAGI (reference sequence). The CDR3 spans 17 residues. The DNA for the CDR3 is TGTGCCAGCAGTACCGGACTAGCGGGAGGCCACACCGGGGAGCTGTTTTTT. Amino acids: CASSTGLAGGHTGELFF.

The chain has TRBV20-1 and TRBJ2-1; D gene uncertain. This CDR3 is built from 13 residues. The V end was cut by 2 bases, the J end by 3 bases, with 8 bases between. Germline-derived CDR1 and CDR2 are DFQATT and SNEGSKA (reference sequence). DNA for the CDR3: TGCAGTGCTAGACCGCTAGACTACAATGAGCAGTTCTTC. This encodes CSARPLDYNEQFF.

This clonotype turned up a few times. The V gene is TRBV20-1, the J gene TRBJ2-7; 7 bases agree with TRBD2. Germline V gene data show CDR1 as DFQATT and CDR2 as SNEGSKA (reference sequence). The trim removed 3 bases at V and 2 bases at J, leaving 4 bases unmatched. CDR3 length equals 13 residues. Written as DNA, the CDR3 is TGCAGTGCTAGCCACGGACTAGCCTACGAGCAGTACTTC. Translating gives CSASHGLAYEQYF.

This clonotype was counted between two and nine times. The rearrangement uses TRBV29-1 and TRBJ2-7, with 8 bases lining up with TRBD1. The CDR3 covers 13 residues. Unmatched junction bases numbered 8, after V lost 7 bases and J lost 3 bases. Germline CDR1 reads SQVTM; CDR2 reads ANQGSEA. CDR3 loop: CSGAQGAGYEQYF. Written as DNA, the CDR3 is TGCAGCGGAGCCCAGGGGGCGGGCTACGAGCAGTACTTC.

This clonotype was picked up a small number of times. The rearrangement uses TRBV7-9 and TRBJ2-3; a weak D match, TRBD1 (6 bases). Trimming removed 5 bases at V and 0 bases at J, with 12 bases between. The CDR3 is made up of 15 amino acids. In germline, CDR1 is SEHNR, CDR2 FQNEAQ (reference sequence). The CDR3 spells CASSQGRGSTDTQYF. The CDR3 nucleotides are TGTGCCAGCAGCCAGGGAAGGGGGAGCACAGATACGCAGTATTTT.

This chain uses TRBV27 with TRBJ1-2; a weak D match, TRBD1 (5 bases). Germline lookup yields CDR1 MNHEY and CDR2 SMNVEV (reference sequence). The CDR3 contains 14 residues. With 3 bases removed from V and 2 bases from J, the gap between germline ends came to 10 bases. CDR3 loop: CASSFFGGNYGYTF. CDR3 sequence (DNA): TGTGCCAGCAGTTTCTTCGGGGGGAACTATGGCTACACCTTC.

This clonotype has just a few counts. The genes are TRBV19 and TRBJ1-1; D is perhaps TRBD1 (5 bases). Per the germline V gene, CDR1 is LNHDA and CDR2 is SQIVND (reference sequence). The CDR3 sequence is 14 residues long. V was trimmed by 7 bases and J by 6 bases, leaving 18 bases between them. CDR3 DNA: TGTGCCAGTAATCCCAGGGCAGGGATCCCTGAAGCTTTCTTT. Amino acid sequence: CASNPRAGIPEAFF. Based on the CDR3 plus reference TRBV19 and TRBJ1-1, the full variable domain is DGGITQSPKYLFRKEGQNVTLSCEQNLNHDAMYWYRQDPGQGLRLIYYSQIVNDFQKGDIAEGYSVSREKKESFPLTVTSAQKNPTAFYLCASNPRAGIPEAFFGQGTRLTVV.

In this sample, this clonotype turned up a few times. V usage is TRBV21-1 and J usage is TRBJ2-7; TRBD1 is the table's D call, not checked against the DNA. TRBV21-1 is a pseudogene segment. The CDR3 runs to 14 residues. The CDR3 loop reads CAPARGRGLYEQYF. The CDR3 DNA reads as TGTGCCCCGGCAAGGGGCAGGGGGCTCTACGAGCAGTACTTC.

The sample holds many counts of this clonotype. The gene calls are TRBV5-1 and TRBJ2-7; TRBD1 aligns across 9 bases. The CDR3 sequence is 13 residues long. Germline CDR1 reads SGHRS; CDR2 reads YFSETQ. V shed 5 bases and J 2 bases; nucleotides not matched to a gene: 2. The CDR3 nucleotides read TGCGCCAGCAGAAGGACAGGGGCCTACGAGCAGTACTTC. Translated, it gives CASRRTGAYEQYF. The variable domain in full, with the rest retrieved from reference TRBV5-1 and TRBJ2-7, is KAGVTQTPRYLIKTRGQQVTLSCSPISGHRSVSWYQQTPGQGLQFLFEYFSETQRNKGNFPGRFSGRQFSNSRSEMNVSTLELGDSALYLCASRRTGAYEQYFGPGTRLTVT.

The chain links TRBV30 to TRBJ2-3, with D perhaps given as TRBD1 or TRBD2 (5 bases each). The CDR3 sequence is 13 residues long. Germline CDR1 GTSNPN, CDR2 SVGIG (reference sequence). Deletions cut 5 bases from V and 5 bases from J, with 14 bases between. The CDR3 sequence is CAWYGTRGDTQYF. The CDR3 nucleotides are TGTGCCTGGTACGGGACGCGAGGAGATACGCAGTATTTT.

The V and J genes are TRBV7-3 and TRBJ2-1; TRBD1 aligns across 8 bases. Germline trimming cut 1 base from V and 10 bases from J; bases unmatched to any gene: 3. CDR3 length equals 13 residues. The germline gives CDR1 SGHTA, CDR2 FQGTGA. This CDR3 is CASSLRDRGEQFF. In DNA form, the CDR3 reads TGTGCCAGCAGCTTAAGAGACAGGGGAGAGCAGTTCTTC.